The clone carrying this T cell receptor beta chain was seen many times. Amplification of TCR beta CDR3 regions used RNA as the template. The study used the HTBI primer set for a first-round RT-PCR of the TCR CDR3. MiXCR was run by TCRdb on the multiplex PCR reads, yielding one entry per CDR3 protein. This sample has a few hundred thousand distinct CDR3 sequences, with around 18% found just once. The sample is drawn from a study of T cells in Graves' hyperthyroidism and ophthalmopathy. Looking at the study overall: Peripheral blood draws took place at initial diagnosis, ahead of any treatment.

Trimming took 2 bases from V and 7 from J, leaving 14 bases between them. This CDR3 comprises 14 residues. Germline CDR1 GTSNPN, CDR2 SVGIG (reference sequence). The source material was blood. The sequence derives from a man aged 35 to 55 with Graves' hyperthyroidism. This chain links TRBV30 with TRBJ1-4; D not resolved. The CDR3 region is CAWSLLREGEKLFF. The CDR3 DNA is TGTGCCTGGAGTCTCCTAAGGGAGGGTGAAAAACTGTTTTTT.